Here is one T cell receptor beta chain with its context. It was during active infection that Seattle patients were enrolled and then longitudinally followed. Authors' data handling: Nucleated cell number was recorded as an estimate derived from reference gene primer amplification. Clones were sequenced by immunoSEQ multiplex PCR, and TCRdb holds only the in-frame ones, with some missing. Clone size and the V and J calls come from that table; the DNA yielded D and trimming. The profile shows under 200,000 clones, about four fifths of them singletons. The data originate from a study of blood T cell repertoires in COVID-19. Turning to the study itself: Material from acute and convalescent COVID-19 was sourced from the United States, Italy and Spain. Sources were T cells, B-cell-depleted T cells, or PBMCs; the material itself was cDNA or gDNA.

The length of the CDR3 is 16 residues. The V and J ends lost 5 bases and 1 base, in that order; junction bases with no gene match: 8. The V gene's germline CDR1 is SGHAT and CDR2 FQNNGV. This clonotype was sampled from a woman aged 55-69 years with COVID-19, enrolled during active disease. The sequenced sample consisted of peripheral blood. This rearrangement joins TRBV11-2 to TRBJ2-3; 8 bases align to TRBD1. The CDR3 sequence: CASSTLPGQGTDTQYF. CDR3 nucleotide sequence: TGTGCCAGCAGCACCCTCCCGGGACAGGGCACAGATACGCAGTATTTT.